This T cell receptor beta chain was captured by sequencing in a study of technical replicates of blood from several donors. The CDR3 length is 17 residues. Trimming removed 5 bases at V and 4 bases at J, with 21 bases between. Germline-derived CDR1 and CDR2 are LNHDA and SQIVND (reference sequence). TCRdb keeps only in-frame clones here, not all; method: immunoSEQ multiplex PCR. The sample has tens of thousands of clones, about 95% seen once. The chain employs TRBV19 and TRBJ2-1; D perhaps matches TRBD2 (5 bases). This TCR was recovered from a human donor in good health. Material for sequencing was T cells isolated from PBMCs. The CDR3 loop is CASSHHDYPNTYNEQFF. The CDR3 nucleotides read TGTGCCAGTAGTCACCATGACTACCCCAATACATACAATGAGCAGTTCTTC.